Sequencing of this T cell receptor (beta chain) was carried out in a study of OX40 agonist ivuxolimab in advanced cancers. Study background: Ivuxolimab, an antibody acting as an agonist of OX40 (CD134), was used to treat patients.

TCRdb's table, derived via immunoSEQ multiplex PCR, lists solely in-frame clones and lacks some. The sample shows around 50,000 clones, roughly 79% of them seen only once. Germline assignment: CDR1 SNHLY and CDR2 FYNNEI. The CDR3 contains 15 residues. J was trimmed by 3 bases and V by 7 bases; bases with no gene match: 8. Sequencing was performed on CD4+ or CD8+ T cells sorted from blood, taken in a trial of the OX40 agonist ivuxolimab. This chain connects TRBV2 to TRBJ2-7; TRBD1 matches at 11 bases. The clonotype was recovered from an adult with an advanced solid tumor such as melanoma, head and neck, liver or kidney cancer. CDR3 bases: TGTGCCAGCAACCCGGACAGGGGGCGCGTCTACGAGCAGTACTTC. This encodes CASNPDRGRVYEQYF.